This T cell receptor (beta chain) comes out of a study of T cell responses to AZD1222 COVID-19 vaccine. Study background: Pooled samples include second doses given at about 4 or 12 weeks.

Germline V gene data show CDR1 as LGHDT and CDR2 as YNNKEL (reference sequence). This CDR3 comprises 14 residues. Trimming left V 5 bases short and J 7 bases short, with 12 bases between. Produced via immunoSEQ multiplex PCR; TCRdb's table is partial and in-frame only. The profile covers about 120,000 clones, with around 91% appearing a single time and about 3% taken by the ten largest. The material was peripheral blood, obtained on day 0 of AZD1222 vaccination. The TCR sequence derives from an adult in good health. The chain carries TRBV3-1 (or the pseudogene TRBV3-2) and TRBJ1-6, with D unclear. The CDR3 reads CASSARTPNSPLHF. DNA for the CDR3: TGTGCCAGCAGCGCTCGGACGCCGAATTCACCCCTCCACTTT.